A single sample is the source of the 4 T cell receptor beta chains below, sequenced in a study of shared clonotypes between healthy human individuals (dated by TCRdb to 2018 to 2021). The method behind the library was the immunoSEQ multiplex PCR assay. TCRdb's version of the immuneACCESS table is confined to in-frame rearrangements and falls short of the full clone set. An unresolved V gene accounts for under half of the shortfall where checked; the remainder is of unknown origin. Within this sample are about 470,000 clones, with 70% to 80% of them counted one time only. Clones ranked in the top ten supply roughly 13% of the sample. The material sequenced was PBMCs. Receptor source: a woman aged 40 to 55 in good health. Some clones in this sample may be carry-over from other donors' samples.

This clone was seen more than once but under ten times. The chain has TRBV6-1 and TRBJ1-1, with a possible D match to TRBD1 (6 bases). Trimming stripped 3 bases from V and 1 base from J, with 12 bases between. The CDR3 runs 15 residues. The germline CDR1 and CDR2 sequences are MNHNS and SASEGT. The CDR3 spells CASSDWGAENTEAFF. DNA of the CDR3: TGTGCCAGCAGTGACTGGGGGGCAGAGAACACTGAAGCTTTCTTT.

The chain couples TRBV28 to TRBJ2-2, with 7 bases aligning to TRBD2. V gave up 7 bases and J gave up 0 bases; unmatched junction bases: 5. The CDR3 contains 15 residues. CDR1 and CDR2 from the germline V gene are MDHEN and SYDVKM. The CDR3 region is CASIQRGSNTGELFF. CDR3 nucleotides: TGTGCCAGCATCCAGCGGGGATCGAACACCGGGGAGCTGTTTTTT. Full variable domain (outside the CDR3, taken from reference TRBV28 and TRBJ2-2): DVKVTQSSRYLVKRTGEKVFLECVQDMDHENMFWYRQDPGLGLRLIYFSYDVKMKEKGDIPEGYSVSREKKERFSLILESASTNQTSMYLCASIQRGSNTGELFFGEGSRLTVL.

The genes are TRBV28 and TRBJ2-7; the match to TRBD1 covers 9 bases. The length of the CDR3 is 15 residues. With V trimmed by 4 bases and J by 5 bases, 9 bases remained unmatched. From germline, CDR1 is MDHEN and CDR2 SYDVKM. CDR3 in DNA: TGTGCCAGCAGTTCCGGGGGGACAGGGAAGAACGAGCAGTACTTC. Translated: CASSSGGTGKNEQYF.

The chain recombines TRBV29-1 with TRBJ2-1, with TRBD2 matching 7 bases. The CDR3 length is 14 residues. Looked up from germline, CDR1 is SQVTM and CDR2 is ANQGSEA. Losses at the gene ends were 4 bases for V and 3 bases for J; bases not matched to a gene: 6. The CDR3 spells CSVVSSGFYNEQFF. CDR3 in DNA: TGCAGCGTTGTTTCTAGCGGTTTCTACAATGAGCAGTTCTTC.